This record looks at one T cell receptor beta chain sequence and its context. The data are from a study of cytomegalovirus exposure and HLA in healthy donors. The PCR made use of 60 Vbeta and 13 Jbeta primers. The assay was immunoSEQ multiplex PCR, and TCRdb's table has in-frame clones only and misses some. In the table there are about 140,000 clones, roughly 80% of which are singletons. From germline, CDR1 is SGHNT and CDR2 YYREEE (reference sequence). CDR3 size: 16 residues. Trimming shortened V by 3 bases and J by 7 bases, and 22 bases separated the two germline ends. The chain links TRBV5-4 to TRBJ1-1; D is uncertain. Sequencing was carried out using PBMCs. This sequence was found in a female donor in good health and CMV-seronegative. CDR3 sequence reads: CASSSQTGRPPGEAFF. The CDR3, as DNA: TGTGCCAGCAGCTCACAAACCGGCCGCCCCCCGGGTGAAGCTTTCTTT. The full variable domain, with the rest looked up from reference TRBV5-4 and TRBJ1-1, is ETGVTQSPTHLIKTRGQQVTLRCSSQSGHNTVSWYQQALGQGPQFIFQYYREEENGRGNFPPRFSGLQFPNYSSELNVNALELDDSALYLCASSSQTGRPPGEAFFGQGTRLTVV.